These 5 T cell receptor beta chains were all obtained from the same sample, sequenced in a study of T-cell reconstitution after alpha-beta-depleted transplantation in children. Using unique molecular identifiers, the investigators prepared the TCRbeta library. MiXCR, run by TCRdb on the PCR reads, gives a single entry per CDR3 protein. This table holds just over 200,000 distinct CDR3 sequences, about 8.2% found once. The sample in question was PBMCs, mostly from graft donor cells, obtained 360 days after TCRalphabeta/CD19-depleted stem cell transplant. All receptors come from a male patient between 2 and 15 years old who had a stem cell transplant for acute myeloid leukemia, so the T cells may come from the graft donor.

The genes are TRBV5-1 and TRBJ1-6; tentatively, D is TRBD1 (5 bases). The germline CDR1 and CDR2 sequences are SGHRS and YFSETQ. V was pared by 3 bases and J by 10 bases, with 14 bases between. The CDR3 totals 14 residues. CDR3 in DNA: TGCGCCAGCAGCTCTCAGGGTTCCGACTCACCCCTCCACTTT. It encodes CASSSQGSDSPLHF.

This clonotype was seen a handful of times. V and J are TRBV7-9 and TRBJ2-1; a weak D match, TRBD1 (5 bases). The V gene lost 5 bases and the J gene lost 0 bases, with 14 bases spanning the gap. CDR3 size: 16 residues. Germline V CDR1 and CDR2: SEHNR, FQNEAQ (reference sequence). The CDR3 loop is CASSPRQLLSYNEQFF. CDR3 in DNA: TGTGCCAGCAGCCCTAGACAGTTACTCTCCTACAATGAGCAGTTCTTC.

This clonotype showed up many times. For the CDR3, the DNA is TGTGCCACCTTGGGAATATGGCCCACAGATACGCAGTATTTT. It is translated as CATLGIWPTDTQYF. This chain joins TRBV24-1 and TRBJ2-3; D is unresolved. The germline CDR1 and CDR2 sequences are KGHDR and SFDVKD. V shed 9 bases and J shed 2 bases, with 14 bases lying between them. This CDR3 region has 14 residues.

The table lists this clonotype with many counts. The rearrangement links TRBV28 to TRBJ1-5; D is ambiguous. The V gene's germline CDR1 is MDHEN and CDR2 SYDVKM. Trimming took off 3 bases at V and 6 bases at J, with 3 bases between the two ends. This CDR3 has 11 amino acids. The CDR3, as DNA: TGTGCCAGCAGTTTGCGTCAGCCCCAGCATTTT. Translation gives CASSLRQPQHF.

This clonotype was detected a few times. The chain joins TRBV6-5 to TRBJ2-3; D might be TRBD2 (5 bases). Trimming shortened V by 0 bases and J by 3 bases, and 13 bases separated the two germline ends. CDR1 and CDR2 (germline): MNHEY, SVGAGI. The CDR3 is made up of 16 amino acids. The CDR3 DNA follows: TGTGCCAGCAGTTACTCACGGGAAGCGCGAACAGATACGCAGTATTTT. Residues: CASSYSREARTDTQYF.